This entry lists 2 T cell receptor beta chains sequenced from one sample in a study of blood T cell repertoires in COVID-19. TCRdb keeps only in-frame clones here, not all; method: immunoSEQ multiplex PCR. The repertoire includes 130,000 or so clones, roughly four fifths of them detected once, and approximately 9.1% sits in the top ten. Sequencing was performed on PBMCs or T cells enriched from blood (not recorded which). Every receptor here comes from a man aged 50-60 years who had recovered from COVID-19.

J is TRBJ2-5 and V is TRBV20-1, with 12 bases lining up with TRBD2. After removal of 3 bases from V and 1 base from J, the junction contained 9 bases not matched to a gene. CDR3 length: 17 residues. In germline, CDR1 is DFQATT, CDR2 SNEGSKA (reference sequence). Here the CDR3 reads CSASSLAGGPGQETQYF. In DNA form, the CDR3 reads TGCAGTGCTAGTAGTCTAGCGGGGGGGCCCGGCCAAGAGACCCAGTACTTC.

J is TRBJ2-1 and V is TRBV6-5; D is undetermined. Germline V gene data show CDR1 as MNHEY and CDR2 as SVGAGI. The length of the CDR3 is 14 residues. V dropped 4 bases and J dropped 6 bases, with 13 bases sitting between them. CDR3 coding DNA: TGTGCCAGCAGTTCCAACATTCTAGGCAATGAGCAGTTCTTC. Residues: CASSSNILGNEQFF.